The subject of this entry is one T cell receptor (beta chain). Antigen specificity is unknown. The time point here: newly diagnosed, previously untreated cHL patient sample. Researchers used newly diagnosed, untreated classical Hodgkin lymphoma PBMCs for comparison. This specimen comes from a study of PD-1 blockade in classical Hodgkin lymphoma. Whole-study findings and limits: The authors have not defined what causes the repertoire differences, possibly disease activity or prior therapy.

CDR3 length: 14 residues. Trimming took off 4 bases at V and 5 bases at J, with 15 bases between the two ends. CDR1 SGDLS and CDR2 YYNGEE come from the germline V gene. Sequencing used immunoSEQ multiplex PCR; TCRdb keeps in-frame clones, though not all of them. In the table there are roughly 70,000 clones, about 93% of which are singletons. The clonotype was recovered from a human donor with classical Hodgkin lymphoma. The specimen was peripheral blood mononuclear cells (PBMCs). The rearrangement links TRBV9 to TRBJ2-5; no clear D. The CDR3 here is CASSPRGSYETQYF. The CDR3 DNA reads TGTGCCAGCAGCCCCCGTGGTAGTTACGAGACCCAGTACTTC.